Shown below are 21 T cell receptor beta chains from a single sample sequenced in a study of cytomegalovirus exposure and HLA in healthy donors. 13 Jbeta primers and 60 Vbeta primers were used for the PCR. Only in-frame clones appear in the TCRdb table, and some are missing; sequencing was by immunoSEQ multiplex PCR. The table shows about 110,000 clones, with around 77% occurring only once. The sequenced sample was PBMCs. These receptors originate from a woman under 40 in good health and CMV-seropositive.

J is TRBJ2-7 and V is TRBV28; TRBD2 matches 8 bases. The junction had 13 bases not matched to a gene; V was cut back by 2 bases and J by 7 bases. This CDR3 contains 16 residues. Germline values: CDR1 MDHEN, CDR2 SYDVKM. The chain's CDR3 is CASSLNAPAGALEQYF. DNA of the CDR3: TGTGCCAGCAGTTTAAACGCGCCAGCGGGAGCATTAGAGCAGTACTTC.

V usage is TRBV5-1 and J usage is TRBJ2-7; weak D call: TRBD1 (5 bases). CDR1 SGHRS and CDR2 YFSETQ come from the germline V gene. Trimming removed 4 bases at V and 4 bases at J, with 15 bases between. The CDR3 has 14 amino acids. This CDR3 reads CASSLGPEAYEQYF. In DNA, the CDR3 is TGCGCCAGCAGCCTGGGGCCCGAGGCTTACGAGCAGTACTTC.

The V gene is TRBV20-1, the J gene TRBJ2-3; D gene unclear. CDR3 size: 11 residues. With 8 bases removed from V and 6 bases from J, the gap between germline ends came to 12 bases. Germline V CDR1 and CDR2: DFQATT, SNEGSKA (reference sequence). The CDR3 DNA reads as TGCAGTAAAGTCGCGTACGATACGCAGTATTTT. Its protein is CSKVAYDTQYF.

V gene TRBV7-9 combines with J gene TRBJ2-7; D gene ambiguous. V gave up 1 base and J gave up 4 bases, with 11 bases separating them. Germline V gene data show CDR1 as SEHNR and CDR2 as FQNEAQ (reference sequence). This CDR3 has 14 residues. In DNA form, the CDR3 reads TGTGCCAGCAGCTTAGGACGAGGATTATACGAGCAGTACTTC. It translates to CASSLGRGLYEQYF. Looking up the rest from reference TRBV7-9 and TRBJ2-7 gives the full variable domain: DTGVSQNPRHKITKRGQNVTFRCDPISEHNRLYWYRQTLGQGPEFLTYFQNEAQLEKSRLLSDRFSAERPKGSFSTLEIQRTEQGDSAMYLCASSLGRGLYEQYFGPGTRLTVT.

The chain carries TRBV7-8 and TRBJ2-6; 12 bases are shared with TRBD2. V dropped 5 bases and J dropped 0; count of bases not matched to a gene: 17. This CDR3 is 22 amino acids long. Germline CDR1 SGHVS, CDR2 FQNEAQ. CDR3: CASSTPGTEGLAGTSGANVLTF. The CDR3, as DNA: TGTGCCAGCAGCACGCCCGGGACAGAAGGACTAGCGGGGACCTCTGGGGCCAACGTCCTGACTTTC.

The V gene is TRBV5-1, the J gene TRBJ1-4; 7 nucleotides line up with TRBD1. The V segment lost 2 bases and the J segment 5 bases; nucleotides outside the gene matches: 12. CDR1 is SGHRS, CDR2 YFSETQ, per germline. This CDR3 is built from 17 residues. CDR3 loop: CASSLATTGRGNEKLFF. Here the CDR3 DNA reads TGCGCCAGCAGCTTAGCCACGACAGGGCGGGGAAATGAAAAACTGTTTTTT.

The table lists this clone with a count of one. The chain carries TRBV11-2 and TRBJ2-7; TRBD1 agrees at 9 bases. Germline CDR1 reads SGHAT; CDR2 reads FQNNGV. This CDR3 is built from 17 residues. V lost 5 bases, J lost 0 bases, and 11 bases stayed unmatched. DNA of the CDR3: TGTGCCAGCAGCAAGACGTCCGCGGACAGGGGCTCCTACGAGCAGTACTTC. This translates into CASSKTSADRGSYEQYF. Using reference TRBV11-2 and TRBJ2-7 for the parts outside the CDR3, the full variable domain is EAGVAQSPRYKIIEKRQSVAFWCNPISGHATLYWYQQILGQGPKLLIQFQNNGVVDDSQLPKDRFSAERLKGVDSTLKIQPAKLEDSAVYLCASSKTSADRGSYEQYFGPGTRLTVT.

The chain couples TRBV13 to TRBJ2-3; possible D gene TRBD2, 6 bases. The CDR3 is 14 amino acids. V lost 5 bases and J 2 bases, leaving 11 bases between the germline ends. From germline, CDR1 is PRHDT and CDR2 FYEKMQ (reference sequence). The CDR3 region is CASSLSGDTDTQYF. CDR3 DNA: TGTGCCAGCAGCCTATCGGGGGACACAGATACGCAGTATTTT.

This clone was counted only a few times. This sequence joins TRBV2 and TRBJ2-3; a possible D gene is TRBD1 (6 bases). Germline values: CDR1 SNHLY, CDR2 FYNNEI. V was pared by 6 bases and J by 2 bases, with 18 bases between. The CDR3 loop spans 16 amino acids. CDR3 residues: CASRGTYGGDTDTQYF. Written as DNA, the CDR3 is TGTGCCAGCAGGGGGACATATGGGGGAGACACAGATACGCAGTATTTT.

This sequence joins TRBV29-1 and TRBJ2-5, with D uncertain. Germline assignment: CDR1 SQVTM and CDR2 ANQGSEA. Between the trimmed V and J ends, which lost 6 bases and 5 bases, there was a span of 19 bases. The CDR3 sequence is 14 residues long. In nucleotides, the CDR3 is TGCAGCGTCCAGACAAGCAGGTCGTTGGAGACCCAGTACTTC. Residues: CSVQTSRSLETQYF.

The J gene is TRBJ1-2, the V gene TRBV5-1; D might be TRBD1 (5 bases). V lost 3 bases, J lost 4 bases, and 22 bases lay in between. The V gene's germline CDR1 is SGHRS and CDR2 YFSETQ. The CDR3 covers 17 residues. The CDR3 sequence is CASSYPRGHSKGYGYTF. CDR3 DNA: TGCGCCAGCAGCTACCCCCGTGGACACTCCAAGGGCTATGGCTACACCTTC.

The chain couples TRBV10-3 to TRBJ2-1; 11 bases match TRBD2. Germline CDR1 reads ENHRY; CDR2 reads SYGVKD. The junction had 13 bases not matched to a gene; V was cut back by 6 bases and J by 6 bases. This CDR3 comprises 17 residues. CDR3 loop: CAIRPSGTSGVGNEQFF. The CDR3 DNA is TGTGCCATCAGACCATCCGGGACTAGCGGAGTTGGCAATGAGCAGTTCTTC.

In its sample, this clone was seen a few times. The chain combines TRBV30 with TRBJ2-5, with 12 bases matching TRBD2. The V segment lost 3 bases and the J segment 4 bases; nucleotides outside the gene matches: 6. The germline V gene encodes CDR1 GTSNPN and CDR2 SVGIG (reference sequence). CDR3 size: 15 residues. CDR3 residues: CAWSRASGRGETQYF. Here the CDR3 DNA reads TGTGCCTGGAGCAGAGCTAGCGGGAGGGGAGAGACCCAGTACTTC.

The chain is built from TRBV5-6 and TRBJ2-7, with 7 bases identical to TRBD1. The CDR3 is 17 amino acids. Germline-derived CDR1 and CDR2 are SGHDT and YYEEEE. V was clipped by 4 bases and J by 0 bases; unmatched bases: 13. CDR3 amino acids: CASSLQGRRVHSYEQYF. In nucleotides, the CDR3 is TGTGCCAGCAGCCTACAGGGGCGTAGGGTCCACTCCTACGAGCAGTACTTC.

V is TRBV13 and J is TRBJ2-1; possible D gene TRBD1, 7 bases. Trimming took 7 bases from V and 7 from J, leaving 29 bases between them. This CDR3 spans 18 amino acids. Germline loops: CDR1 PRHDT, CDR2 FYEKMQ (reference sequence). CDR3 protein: CASNLGRMTGTGENEQFF. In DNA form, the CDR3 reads TGTGCCAGCAACTTGGGAAGAATGACAGGGACTGGGGAAAATGAGCAGTTCTTC. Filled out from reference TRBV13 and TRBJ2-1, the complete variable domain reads AAGVIQSPRHLIKEKRETATLKCYPIPRHDTVYWYQQGPGQDPQFLISFYEKMQSDKGSIPDRFSAQQFSDYHSELNMSSLELGDSALYFCASNLGRMTGTGENEQFFGPGTRLTVL.

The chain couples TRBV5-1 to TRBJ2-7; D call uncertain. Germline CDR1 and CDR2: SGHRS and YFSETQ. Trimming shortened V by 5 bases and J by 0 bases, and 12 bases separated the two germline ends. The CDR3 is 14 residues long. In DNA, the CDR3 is TGCGCCAGCAGTAACAACCCAACCTCCTACGAGCAGTACTTC. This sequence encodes CASSNNPTSYEQYF.

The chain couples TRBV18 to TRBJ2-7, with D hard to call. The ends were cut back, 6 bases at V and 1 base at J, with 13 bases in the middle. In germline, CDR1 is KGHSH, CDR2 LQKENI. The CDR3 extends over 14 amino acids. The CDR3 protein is CASSGVGGSYEQYF. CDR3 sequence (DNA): TGTGCCAGCTCCGGAGTTGGTGGTTCCTACGAGCAGTACTTC.

CDR3 in amino acids: CAWERGLEETQYF. Written as DNA, the CDR3 is TGTGCCTGGGAACGGGGACTAGAAGAGACCCAGTACTTC. The V and J genes are TRBV30 and TRBJ2-5, with 8 bases that match TRBD2. Germline CDR1 is GTSNPN and CDR2 is SVGIG (reference sequence). The CDR3 spans 13 residues. The J segment lost 3 bases and the V segment lost 5 bases, leaving 5 bases of the junction unmatched. Combining the CDR3 with reference TRBV30 and TRBJ2-5 gives the whole variable domain SQTIHQWPATLVQPVGSPLSLECTVEGTSNPNLYWYRQAAGRGLQLLFYSVGIGQISSEVPQNLSASRPQDRQFILSSKKLLLSDSGFYLCAWERGLEETQYFGPGTRLLVL.

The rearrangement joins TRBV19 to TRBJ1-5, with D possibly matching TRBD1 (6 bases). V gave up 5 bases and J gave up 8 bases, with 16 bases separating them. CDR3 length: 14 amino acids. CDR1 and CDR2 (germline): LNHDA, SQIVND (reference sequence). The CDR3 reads CASSPGQNKEPQHF. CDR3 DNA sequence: TGTGCCAGTAGTCCTGGACAGAACAAGGAGCCCCAGCATTTT. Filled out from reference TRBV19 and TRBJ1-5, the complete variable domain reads DGGITQSPKYLFRKEGQNVTLSCEQNLNHDAMYWYRQDPGQGLRLIYYSQIVNDFQKGDIAEGYSVSREKKESFPLTVTSAQKNPTAFYLCASSPGQNKEPQHFGDGTRLSIL.

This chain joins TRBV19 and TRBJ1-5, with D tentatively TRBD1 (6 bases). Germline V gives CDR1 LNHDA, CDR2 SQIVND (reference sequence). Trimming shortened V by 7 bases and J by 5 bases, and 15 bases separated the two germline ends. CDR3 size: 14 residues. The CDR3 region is CASTKTGLDQPQHF. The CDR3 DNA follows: TGTGCCAGTACTAAAACAGGGCTTGATCAGCCCCAGCATTTT.

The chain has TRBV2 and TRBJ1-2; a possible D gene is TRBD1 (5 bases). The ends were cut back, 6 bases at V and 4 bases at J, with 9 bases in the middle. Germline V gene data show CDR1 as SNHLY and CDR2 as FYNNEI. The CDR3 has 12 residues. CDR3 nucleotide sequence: TGTGCCAGCAGGACAGCAATCTATGGCTACACCTTC. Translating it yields CASRTAIYGYTF.